The T cell receptor beta chain under discussion was sequenced for a study of OX40 agonist ivuxolimab in advanced cancers. The CDR3 totals 14 residues. Germline V lookup: CDR1 ENHRY, CDR2 SYGVKD. V was shortened by 0 bases and J by 0 bases, with 5 bases between the two germline ends. Clones were read by immunoSEQ multiplex PCR, and TCRdb kept only the in-frame ones, dropping some. This repertoire shows nearly 80,000 clones, about 94% found once; its top ten account for 8.5% to 10%. This receptor was taken from an adult with an advanced solid tumor such as melanoma, head and neck, liver or kidney cancer. The chain combines TRBV10-3 with TRBJ1-1; D is possibly TRBD1 (5 bases). Sample: CD4+ or CD8+ T cells sorted from blood, taken in a trial of the OX40 agonist ivuxolimab. The CDR3, as DNA: TGTGCCATCAGTGAGTCGGGGGTGAACACTGAAGCTTTCTTT. The encoded protein is CAISESGVNTEAFF.